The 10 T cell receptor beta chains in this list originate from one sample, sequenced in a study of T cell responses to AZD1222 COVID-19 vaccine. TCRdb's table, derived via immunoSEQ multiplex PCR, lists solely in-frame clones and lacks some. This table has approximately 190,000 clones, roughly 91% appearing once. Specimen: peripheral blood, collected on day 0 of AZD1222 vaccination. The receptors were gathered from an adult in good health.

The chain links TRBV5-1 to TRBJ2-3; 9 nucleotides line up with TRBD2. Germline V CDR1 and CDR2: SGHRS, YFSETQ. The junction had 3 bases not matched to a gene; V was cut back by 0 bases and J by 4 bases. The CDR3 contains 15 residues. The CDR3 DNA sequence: TGCGCCAGCAGCTTGGGTAGCGGGAGTGCAGATACGCAGTATTTT. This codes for CASSLGSGSADTQYF.

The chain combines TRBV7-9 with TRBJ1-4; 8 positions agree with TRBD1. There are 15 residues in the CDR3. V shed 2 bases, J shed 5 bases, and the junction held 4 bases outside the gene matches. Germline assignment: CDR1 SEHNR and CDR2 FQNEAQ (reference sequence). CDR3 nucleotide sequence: TGTGCCAGCAGCTTACCGACAGGGGAAAATGAAAAACTGTTTTTT. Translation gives CASSLPTGENEKLFF.

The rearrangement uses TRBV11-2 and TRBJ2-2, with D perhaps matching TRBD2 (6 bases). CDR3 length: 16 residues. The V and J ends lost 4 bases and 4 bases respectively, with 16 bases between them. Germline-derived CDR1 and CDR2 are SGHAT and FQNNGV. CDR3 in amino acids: CASSSGGRRVTGELFF. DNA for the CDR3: TGTGCCAGCAGCTCGGGCGGCAGGAGGGTCACCGGGGAGCTGTTTTTT.

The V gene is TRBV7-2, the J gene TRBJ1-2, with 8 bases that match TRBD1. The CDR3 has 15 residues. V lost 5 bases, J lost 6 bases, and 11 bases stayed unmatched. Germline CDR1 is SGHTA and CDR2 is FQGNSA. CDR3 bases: TGTGCCAGCAGCGCAGGGGGCGCCGGGGTGGATGGCTACACCTTC. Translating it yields CASSAGGAGVDGYTF. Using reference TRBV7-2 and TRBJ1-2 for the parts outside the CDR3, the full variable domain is GAGVSQSPSNKVTEKGKDVELRCDPISGHTALYWYRQSLGQGLEFLIYFQGNSAPDKSGLPSDRFSAERTGGSVSTLTIQRTQQEDSAVYLCASSAGGAGVDGYTFGSGTRLTVV.

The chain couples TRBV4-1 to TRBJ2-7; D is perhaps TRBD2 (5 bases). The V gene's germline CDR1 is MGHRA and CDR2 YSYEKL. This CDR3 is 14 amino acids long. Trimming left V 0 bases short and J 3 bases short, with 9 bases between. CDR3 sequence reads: CASSQDRRVYEQYF. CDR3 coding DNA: TGCGCCAGCAGCCAAGATCGGCGGGTCTACGAGCAGTACTTC.

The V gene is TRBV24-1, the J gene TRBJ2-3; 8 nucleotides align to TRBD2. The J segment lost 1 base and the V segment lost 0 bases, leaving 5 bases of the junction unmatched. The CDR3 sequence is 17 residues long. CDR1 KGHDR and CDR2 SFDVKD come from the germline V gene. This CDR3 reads CATSDLGAGAGTDTQYF. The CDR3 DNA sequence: TGTGCCACCAGTGATTTGGGAGCGGGAGCTGGCACAGATACGCAGTATTTT.

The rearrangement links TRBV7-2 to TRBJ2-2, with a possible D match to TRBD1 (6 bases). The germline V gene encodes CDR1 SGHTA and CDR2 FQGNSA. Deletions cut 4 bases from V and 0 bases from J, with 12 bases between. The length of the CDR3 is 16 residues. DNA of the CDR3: TGTGCCAGCAGCTCCGCCGGGACATCGAACACCGGGGAGCTGTTTTTT. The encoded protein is CASSSAGTSNTGELFF. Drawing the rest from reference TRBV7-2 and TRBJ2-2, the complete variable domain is GAGVSQSPSNKVTEKGKDVELRCDPISGHTALYWYRQSLGQGLEFLIYFQGNSAPDKSGLPSDRFSAERTGGSVSTLTIQRTQQEDSAVYLCASSSAGTSNTGELFFGEGSRLTVL.

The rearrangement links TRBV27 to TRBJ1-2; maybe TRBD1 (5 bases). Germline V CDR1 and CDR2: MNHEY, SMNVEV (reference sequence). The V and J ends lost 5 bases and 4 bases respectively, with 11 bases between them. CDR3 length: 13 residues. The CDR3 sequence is CASSGGVAYGYTF. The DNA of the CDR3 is TGTGCCAGCAGTGGGGGGGTGGCCTATGGCTACACCTTC.

The CDR3 DNA reads as TGTGCCAGCAGTGAGTTTAAGGGACAGGGGGCAACTGAAGCTTTCTTT. Amino acid sequence: CASSEFKGQGATEAFF. V usage is TRBV2 and J usage is TRBJ1-1; 12 bases agree with TRBD1. This CDR3 has 16 residues. The germline V gene encodes CDR1 SNHLY and CDR2 FYNNEI. With 3 bases clipped from V and 5 bases from J, the junction kept 7 bases outside the gene matches.

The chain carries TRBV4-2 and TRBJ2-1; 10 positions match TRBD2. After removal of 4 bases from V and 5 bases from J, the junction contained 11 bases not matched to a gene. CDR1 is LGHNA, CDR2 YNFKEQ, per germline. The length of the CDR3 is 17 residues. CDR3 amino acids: CASSPRGASGGNNEQFF. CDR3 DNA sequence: TGTGCCAGCAGCCCGAGAGGGGCTAGCGGGGGAAACAATGAGCAGTTCTTC.